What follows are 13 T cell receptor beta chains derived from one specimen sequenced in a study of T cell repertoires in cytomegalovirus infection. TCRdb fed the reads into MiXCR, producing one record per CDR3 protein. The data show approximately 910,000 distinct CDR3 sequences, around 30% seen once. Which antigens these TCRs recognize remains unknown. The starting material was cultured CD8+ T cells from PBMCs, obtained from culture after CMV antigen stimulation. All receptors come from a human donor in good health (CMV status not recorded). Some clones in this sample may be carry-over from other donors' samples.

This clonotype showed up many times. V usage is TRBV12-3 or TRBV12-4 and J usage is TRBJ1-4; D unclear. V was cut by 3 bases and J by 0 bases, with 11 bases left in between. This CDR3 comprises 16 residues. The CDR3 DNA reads TGTGCCAGCAGTTTTACCCCCACAGCAACTAATGAAAAACTGTTTTTT. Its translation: CASSFTPTATNEKLFF.

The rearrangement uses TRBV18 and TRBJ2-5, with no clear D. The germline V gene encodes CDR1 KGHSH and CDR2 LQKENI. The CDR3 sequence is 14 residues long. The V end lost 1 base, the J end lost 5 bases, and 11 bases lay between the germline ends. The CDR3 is CASSPRRTVETQYF. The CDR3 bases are TGTGCCAGCTCACCACGTCGAACTGTGGAGACCCAGTACTTC.

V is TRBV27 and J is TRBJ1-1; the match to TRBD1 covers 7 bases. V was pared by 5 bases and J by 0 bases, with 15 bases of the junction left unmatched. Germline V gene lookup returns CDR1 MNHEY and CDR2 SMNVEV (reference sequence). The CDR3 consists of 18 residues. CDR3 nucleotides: TGTGCCAGCAGTCCTCTACGCCCACAGGGGCCAATGAACACTGAAGCTTTCTTT. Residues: CASSPLRPQGPMNTEAFF.

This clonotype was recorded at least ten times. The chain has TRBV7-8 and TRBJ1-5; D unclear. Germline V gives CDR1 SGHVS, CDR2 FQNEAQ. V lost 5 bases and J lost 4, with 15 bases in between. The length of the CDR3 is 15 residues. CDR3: CASSPGQRLNQPQHF. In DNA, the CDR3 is TGTGCCAGCAGCCCCGGGCAGCGCCTTAATCAGCCCCAGCATTTT. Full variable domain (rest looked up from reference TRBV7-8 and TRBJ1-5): GAGVSQSPRYKVAKRGQDVALRCDPISGHVSLFWYQQALGQGPEFLTYFQNEAQLDKSGLPSDRFFAERPEGSVSTLKIQRTQQEDSAVYLCASSPGQRLNQPQHFGDGTRLSIL.

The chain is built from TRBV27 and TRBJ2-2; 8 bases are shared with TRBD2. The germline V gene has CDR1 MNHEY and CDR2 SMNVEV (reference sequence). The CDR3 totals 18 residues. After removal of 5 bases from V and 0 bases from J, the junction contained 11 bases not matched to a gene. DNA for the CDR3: TGTGCCAGCAGTCCCGGAAAAGCGGGGGCGCCGAACACCGGGGAGCTGTTTTTT. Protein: CASSPGKAGAPNTGELFF.

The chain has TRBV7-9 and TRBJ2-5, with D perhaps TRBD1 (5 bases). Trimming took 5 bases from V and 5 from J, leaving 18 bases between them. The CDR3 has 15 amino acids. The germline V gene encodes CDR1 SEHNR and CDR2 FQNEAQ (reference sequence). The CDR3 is CASSVDSAGAETQYF. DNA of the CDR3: TGTGCCAGCAGCGTCGACTCAGCTGGGGCGGAGACCCAGTACTTC.

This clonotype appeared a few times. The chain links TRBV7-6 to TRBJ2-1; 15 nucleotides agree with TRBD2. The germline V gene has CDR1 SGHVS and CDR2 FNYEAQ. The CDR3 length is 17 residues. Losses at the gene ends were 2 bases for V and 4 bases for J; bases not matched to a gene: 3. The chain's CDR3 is CASSLLGTSGGYNEQFF. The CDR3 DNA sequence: TGTGCCAGCAGCTTACTGGGGACTAGCGGGGGGTACAATGAGCAGTTCTTC.

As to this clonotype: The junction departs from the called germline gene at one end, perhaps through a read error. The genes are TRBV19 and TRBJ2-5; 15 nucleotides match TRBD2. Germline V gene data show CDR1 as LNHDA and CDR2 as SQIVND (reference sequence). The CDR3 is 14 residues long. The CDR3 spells CASSPGTSGGNPRF. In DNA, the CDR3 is TGTGCCAGTAGTCCCGGGACTAGCGGGGGGAACCCTAGGTTC.

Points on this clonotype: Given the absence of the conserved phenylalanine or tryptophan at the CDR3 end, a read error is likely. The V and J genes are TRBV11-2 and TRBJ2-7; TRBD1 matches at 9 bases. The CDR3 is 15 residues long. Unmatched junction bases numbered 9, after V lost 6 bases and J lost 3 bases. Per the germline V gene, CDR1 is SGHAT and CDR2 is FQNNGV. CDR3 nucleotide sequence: TGTGCCAGCAGGGAAAATCGGGACAGGGTCTACGAGCAGTACATC. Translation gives CASRENRDRVYEQYI.

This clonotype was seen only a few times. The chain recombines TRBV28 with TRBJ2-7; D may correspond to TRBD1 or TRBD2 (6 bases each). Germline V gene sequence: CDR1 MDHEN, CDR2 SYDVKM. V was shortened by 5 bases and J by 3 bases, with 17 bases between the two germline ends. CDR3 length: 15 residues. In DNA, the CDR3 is TGTGCCAGCAGTCCCCCGGAGGGGGGCGTCTACGAGCAGTACGTC. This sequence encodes CASSPPEGGVYEQYV.

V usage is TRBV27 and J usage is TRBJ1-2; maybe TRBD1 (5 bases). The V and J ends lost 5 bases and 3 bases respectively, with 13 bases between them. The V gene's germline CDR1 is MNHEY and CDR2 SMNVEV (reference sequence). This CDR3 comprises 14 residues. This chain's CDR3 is CASSVQGSHYGYTF. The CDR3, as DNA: TGTGCCAGCAGTGTCCAGGGATCGCACTATGGCTACACCTTC.

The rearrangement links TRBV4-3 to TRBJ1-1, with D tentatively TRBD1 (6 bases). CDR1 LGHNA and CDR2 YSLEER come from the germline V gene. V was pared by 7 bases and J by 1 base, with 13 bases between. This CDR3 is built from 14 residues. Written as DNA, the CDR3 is TGCGCCAGCAAAAGGGGGGACGCGAACACTGAAGCTTTCTTT. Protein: CASKRGDANTEAFF.

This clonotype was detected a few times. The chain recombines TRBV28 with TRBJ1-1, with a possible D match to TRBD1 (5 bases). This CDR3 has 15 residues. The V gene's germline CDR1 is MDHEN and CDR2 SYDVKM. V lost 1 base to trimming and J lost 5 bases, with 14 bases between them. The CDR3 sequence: CASSLLSGRGTEAFF. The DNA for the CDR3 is TGTGCCAGCAGTTTATTGTCGGGGCGCGGGACTGAAGCTTTCTTT. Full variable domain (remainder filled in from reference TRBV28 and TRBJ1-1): DVKVTQSSRYLVKRTGEKVFLECVQDMDHENMFWYRQDPGLGLRLIYFSYDVKMKEKGDIPEGYSVSREKKERFSLILESASTNQTSMYLCASSLLSGRGTEAFFGQGTRLTVV.